Listed below are T cell receptor beta chains from one sample, sequenced in a study of Ad26.COV2.S vaccination and SARS-CoV-2 variants. The method was immunoSEQ multiplex PCR; TCRdb's version includes in-frame clones alone and lacks a portion of them. The sample lists about 400,000 clones; around 89% were seen once. The specimen was peripheral blood, collected in a trial of Ad26.COV2.S vaccine versus placebo. The receptor set was obtained from a person aged 18 to 59 who received the Ad26.COV2.S COVID-19 vaccine or a placebo. CDR3s include the opening cysteine and the closing phenylalanine or tryptophan. Fields, in order: J gene, D gene, clone size, V gene, CDR3 DNA, CDR3 protein. A D gene is named only where the DNA matches it firmly. Where a row states a size, it is once, few, many or the class of an expanded clone; other rows omit it.

j_gene: TRBJ2-4
d_gene: NA
abundance: NA
v_gene: TRBV28
CDR3nt: TGTGCCAGCAGTTTAGTAGGCCGGGACTTAAGCATTCAGTACTTC
CDR3aa: CASSLVGRDLSIQYF

j_gene: TRBJ2-3
d_gene: NA
abundance: NA
v_gene: TRBV10-3
CDR3nt: TGTGCCACCTCGACAGATACAGATACGCAGTATTTT
CDR3aa: CATSTDTDTQYF

j_gene: TRBJ2-1
d_gene: TRBD2
abundance: NA
v_gene: TRBV6-4
CDR3nt: TGTGCCAGCAGTGTGGGTCGGGAGGGGGAGCAGTTCTTC
CDR3aa: CASSVGREGEQFF

j_gene: TRBJ2-1
d_gene: NA
abundance: NA
v_gene: TRBV7-9
CDR3nt: TGTGCCAGCAGCTTAGACTCCCCCCTTTCGATCTTC
CDR3aa: CASSLDSPLSIF

j_gene: TRBJ1-2
d_gene: NA
abundance: few
v_gene: TRBV4-3
CDR3nt: TGCGCCAGCAGCCAAGAAGTTCAGGGTTTGGGCGGCTACACCTTC
CDR3aa: CASSQEVQGLGGYTF

j_gene: TRBJ2-1
d_gene: TRBD2
abundance: once
v_gene: TRBV13
CDR3nt: TGTGCCAGCAGCTCCGGGGGGAGCCAGGAAGAGCAGTTCTTC
CDR3aa: CASSSGGSQEEQFF

j_gene: TRBJ2-7
d_gene: NA
abundance: NA
v_gene: TRBV7-8
CDR3nt: TGTGCCAGCAGCTCTCCGGGACTTACCTCCTACGAGCAGTACTTC
CDR3aa: CASSSPGLTSYEQYF

j_gene: TRBJ2-7
d_gene: NA
abundance: NA
v_gene: TRBV10-3
CDR3nt: TGTGCCATCAGTAAGAGGGACGGCTCCTACGAGCAGTACTTC
CDR3aa: CAISKRDGSYEQYF

j_gene: TRBJ2-7
d_gene: TRBD1
abundance: NA
v_gene: TRBV28
CDR3nt: TGTGCCAGCAGTTCACAGACAGGGACCACCTACGAGCAGTACTTC
CDR3aa: CASSSQTGTTYEQYF

j_gene: TRBJ2-7
d_gene: TRBD2
abundance: NA
v_gene: TRBV11-3
CDR3nt: TGTGCCAGCAGCTTAGCACTAGCGGGGTCCTACGAGCAGTACTTC
CDR3aa: CASSLALAGSYEQYF

j_gene: TRBJ2-7
d_gene: NA
abundance: NA
v_gene: TRBV4-1
CDR3nt: TGCGCCAGCAGCCAAATCTTCGGTTCAAGACACGAGCAGTACTTC
CDR3aa: CASSQIFGSRHEQYF

j_gene: TRBJ2-2
d_gene: NA
abundance: NA
v_gene: TRBV18
CDR3nt: TGTGCCAGCTCACCACAGCGAATACCGAACACCGGGGAGCTGTTTTTT
CDR3aa: CASSPQRIPNTGELFF

j_gene: TRBJ2-2
d_gene: TRBD1
abundance: NA
v_gene: TRBV27
CDR3nt: TGTGCCAGCAAAGCTCATACGGCAGGGGGCAAAACCGGGGAGCTGTTTTTT
CDR3aa: CASKAHTAGGKTGELFF

j_gene: TRBJ1-4
d_gene: NA
abundance: once
v_gene: TRBV14
CDR3nt: TGTGCCAGCAGCCAAGATCGGGGTTCAACTAATGAAAAACTGTTTTTT
CDR3aa: CASSQDRGSTNEKLFF

j_gene: TRBJ2-2
d_gene: NA
abundance: once
v_gene: TRBV11-3
CDR3nt: TGTGCCAGCAGCTCCGGGACACAGAACACCGGGGAGCTGTTTTTT
CDR3aa: CASSSGTQNTGELFF

j_gene: TRBJ2-3
d_gene: NA
abundance: NA
v_gene: TRBV24-1
CDR3nt: TGTGCCACCAGTCCGGGACAAATTTATACCGATACGCAGTATTTT
CDR3aa: CATSPGQIYTDTQYF

j_gene: TRBJ1-4
d_gene: NA
abundance: NA
v_gene: TRBV6-5
CDR3nt: NA
CDR3aa: CASSSSMAGGREKLFF

j_gene: TRBJ2-5
d_gene: NA
abundance: NA
v_gene: TRBV5-6
CDR3nt: TGTGCCAGCAGCTTTTTAGCCCTTGGGCGTTCCTCCCAAGAGACCCAGTACTTC
CDR3aa: CASSFLALGRSSQETQYF

j_gene: TRBJ2-3
d_gene: TRBD2
abundance: NA
v_gene: TRBV24-1
CDR3nt: TGTGCCACCAGTGATTTACCCCGGACTAGCGGGAGCACAGATACGCAGTATTTT
CDR3aa: CATSDLPRTSGSTDTQYF

j_gene: TRBJ1-3
d_gene: NA
abundance: NA
v_gene: TRBV5-4
CDR3nt: TGTGCCAGCAGCTTGTGGGGGTCCGGAAACACCATATATTTT
CDR3aa: CASSLWGSGNTIYF

j_gene: TRBJ2-1
d_gene: NA
abundance: NA
v_gene: TRBV3-1/TRBV3-2
CDR3nt: TGTGCCAGCAGCCAATCTGGCTCCGTACGGCAGTTCTTC
CDR3aa: CASSQSGSVRQFF

j_gene: TRBJ2-1
d_gene: TRBD2
abundance: once
v_gene: TRBV5-8
CDR3nt: TGTGCCAGCAGCTTGCTAGCGGCTAACAATGAGCAGTTCTTC
CDR3aa: CASSLLAANNEQFF

j_gene: TRBJ2-7
d_gene: NA
abundance: NA
v_gene: TRBV12-3/TRBV12-4
CDR3nt: TGTGCCAGCAGTTTACTGGTCCCACGGGAGCAGTACTTC
CDR3aa: CASSLLVPREQYF

j_gene: TRBJ2-3
d_gene: NA
abundance: NA
v_gene: TRBV4-1
CDR3nt: TGCGCCAGCAGCCATTCCGGCGGGGTCCCAGATACGCAGTATTTT
CDR3aa: CASSHSGGVPDTQYF

j_gene: TRBJ2-5
d_gene: TRBD1
abundance: NA
v_gene: TRBV29-1
CDR3nt: TGCAGCGTTGGGGACTTTGTGGGACAGGGGGCACTTCACCAAGAGACCCAGTACTTC
CDR3aa: CSVGDFVGQGALHQETQYF

j_gene: TRBJ1-6
d_gene: NA
abundance: NA
v_gene: TRBV19
CDR3nt: TGTGCCAGTAGTAACAGGATATGGGATTCACCCCTCCACTTT
CDR3aa: CASSNRIWDSPLHF

j_gene: TRBJ2-7
d_gene: NA
abundance: few
v_gene: TRBV2
CDR3nt: TGTGCCACCGGGCGTGGGGAGGGGGCCCGCTACGAGCAGTACTTC
CDR3aa: CATGRGEGARYEQYF

j_gene: TRBJ1-1
d_gene: NA
abundance: NA
v_gene: TRBV5-1
CDR3nt: TGCGCCAGCAGCTTGGGCGGAGGGTTGAACACTGAAGCTTTCTTT
CDR3aa: CASSLGGGLNTEAFF

j_gene: TRBJ2-5
d_gene: NA
abundance: NA
v_gene: TRBV6-5
CDR3nt: TGTGCCAGCAGTCCGGGATTCCAAGAGACCCAGTACTTC
CDR3aa: CASSPGFQETQYF

j_gene: TRBJ2-5
d_gene: TRBD2
abundance: NA
v_gene: TRBV5-1
CDR3nt: TGCGCCAGCAGCATAGGACTAGCGGGAGGGCAAGAGACCCAGTACTTC
CDR3aa: CASSIGLAGGQETQYF

j_gene: TRBJ2-2
d_gene: NA
abundance: NA
v_gene: TRBV21-1
CDR3nt: TGTGCCAGCAGCCTACCTACGGCGGACAGCTGCACCGGGGAGCTGTTTTTT
CDR3aa: CASSLPTADSCTGELFF

j_gene: TRBJ2-1
d_gene: NA
abundance: NA
v_gene: TRBV29-1
CDR3nt: TGCAGCGTTGAAGCCCCGCCCCAGGGACGGAGCTCCTACAATGAGCAGTTCTTC
CDR3aa: CSVEAPPQGRSSYNEQFF

j_gene: TRBJ2-7
d_gene: NA
abundance: NA
v_gene: TRBV11-1
CDR3nt: TGTGCCAGCAGCGCCCGGGGCCGATACGAGCAGTACTTC
CDR3aa: CASSARGRYEQYF

j_gene: TRBJ2-7
d_gene: NA
abundance: NA
v_gene: TRBV7-2
CDR3nt: TGTGCCAGCAGCATCGTGGGATCGGGGGTAAACGAGCAGTACTTC
CDR3aa: CASSIVGSGVNEQYF

j_gene: TRBJ1-2
d_gene: NA
abundance: NA
v_gene: TRBV7-2
CDR3nt: TGTGCCAGCAGCTCCTCCGGGGGTGGCTATGGCTACACCTTC
CDR3aa: CASSSSGGGYGYTF

j_gene: TRBJ2-4
d_gene: TRBD1
abundance: once
v_gene: TRBV2
CDR3nt: TGTGCCAGCAACCGGGACAGGGGTGGGAACAAAAACATTCAGTACTTC
CDR3aa: CASNRDRGGNKNIQYF

j_gene: TRBJ2-5
d_gene: TRBD1
abundance: NA
v_gene: TRBV28
CDR3nt: TGTGCCAGCAGTGCGCGGACAGGGGGCAGAGAGACCCAGTACTTC
CDR3aa: CASSARTGGRETQYF

j_gene: TRBJ1-4
d_gene: TRBD1
abundance: NA
v_gene: TRBV9
CDR3nt: TGTGCCAGCAGCGCTCTACAGGGGGCGGGAGAAAAACTGTTTTTT
CDR3aa: CASSALQGAGEKLFF

j_gene: TRBJ2-7
d_gene: TRBD2
abundance: NA
v_gene: TRBV19
CDR3nt: TGTGCCAGTAGTCTGGGGACTAGCGGGATCTACGAGCAGTACTTC
CDR3aa: CASSLGTSGIYEQYF

j_gene: TRBJ2-3
d_gene: TRBD2
abundance: once
v_gene: TRBV19
CDR3nt: TGTGCCAGTAGTATAGGACTAGCGGGAGGGAGCACAGATACGCAGTATTTT
CDR3aa: CASSIGLAGGSTDTQYF

j_gene: TRBJ1-4
d_gene: NA
abundance: NA
v_gene: TRBV5-5
CDR3nt: TGTGCCAGCAGCTTTATGGGGGTACTGTTTTTT
CDR3aa: CASSFMGVLFF

j_gene: TRBJ1-1
d_gene: NA
abundance: NA
v_gene: TRBV5-1
CDR3nt: TGCGCCAGCAGCTTGGCCGGGGGTTTGAACACTGAAGCTTTCTTT
CDR3aa: CASSLAGGLNTEAFF

j_gene: TRBJ1-1
d_gene: NA
abundance: NA
v_gene: TRBV6-5
CDR3nt: TGTGCCAGCAGTTACTCGGCAGGGAACACTGAAGCTTTCTTT
CDR3aa: CASSYSAGNTEAFF

j_gene: TRBJ2-2
d_gene: TRBD2
abundance: NA
v_gene: TRBV2
CDR3nt: TGTGCCAGCAGACCCGGGACTAGCGGAGCCGCCGGGGAGCTGTTTTTT
CDR3aa: CASRPGTSGAAGELFF

j_gene: TRBJ1-1
d_gene: TRBD1
abundance: NA
v_gene: TRBV5-1
CDR3nt: TGCGCCAGCAGCTTGGCGGGGACAGCCTCTATGAACACTGAAGCTTTCTTT
CDR3aa: CASSLAGTASMNTEAFF

j_gene: TRBJ2-7
d_gene: NA
abundance: once
v_gene: TRBV28
CDR3nt: TGTGCCAGCAGTTTCGGGGGCAGGTCTGGAGAGCAGTACTTC
CDR3aa: CASSFGGRSGEQYF

j_gene: TRBJ2-7
d_gene: TRBD1
abundance: NA
v_gene: TRBV4-2
CDR3nt: TGTGCCAGCAGCGCGGGGGACAGGGGTGGTTACGAGCAGTACTTC
CDR3aa: CASSAGDRGGYEQYF

j_gene: TRBJ1-1
d_gene: TRBD1
abundance: NA
v_gene: TRBV10-3
CDR3nt: TGTGCCATCAGGGCGGGGGGACAGGGGGCTGAGGAAGCTTTCTTT
CDR3aa: CAIRAGGQGAEEAFF

j_gene: TRBJ1-4
d_gene: NA
abundance: NA
v_gene: TRBV28
CDR3nt: TGTGCCAGCAGTTTTCCGAGTAGGCCTAATGAAAAACTGTTTTTT
CDR3aa: CASSFPSRPNEKLFF

j_gene: TRBJ2-2
d_gene: NA
abundance: NA
v_gene: TRBV10-3
CDR3nt: TGTGCCCGGAACAATGCCCGAGGGACCGGGGAGCTGTTTTTT
CDR3aa: CARNNARGTGELFF